The 3 T cell receptor beta chains presented below share a single source sample, sequenced in a study of blood T cell repertoires in COVID-19. Some clones are missing from TCRdb's copy, which holds only in-frame ones; the method was immunoSEQ multiplex PCR. The sample consists of about 340,000 clones, almost 90% of them appearing once. The sequenced sample was peripheral blood. These receptors were obtained from a woman in her 70s with COVID-19, enrolled during active disease.

J is TRBJ2-3 and V is TRBV3-1 (or the pseudogene TRBV3-2); 8 nucleotides match TRBD2. This CDR3 has 16 amino acids. Germline-derived CDR1 and CDR2 are LGHDT and YNNKEL (reference sequence). V lost 2 bases to trimming and J lost 5 bases; unmatched junction nucleotides: 9. The CDR3, as DNA: TGTGCCAGCAGCCAACAAGGAGCGGGGGCGAGAGATACGCAGTATTTT. Residues: CASSQQGAGARDTQYF.

CDR3 in DNA: TGTGCCAGCAGTCTAAGGACATTGGGGAACACTGAAGCTTTCTTT. Protein sequence: CASSLRTLGNTEAFF. The chain is built from TRBV28 and TRBJ1-1; TRBD1 might be the D (5 bases). Looked up from germline, CDR1 is MDHEN and CDR2 is SYDVKM. This CDR3 is built from 15 residues. Trimming left V 5 bases short and J 1 base short, with 14 bases between.

The V call is TRBV28, the J call TRBJ1-6; the D is unclear. Trimming took 5 bases from V and 0 from J, leaving 8 bases between them. The CDR3 totals 15 residues. Germline V gene sequence: CDR1 MDHEN, CDR2 SYDVKM. This CDR3 reads CASSMISSYNSPLHF. Written as DNA, the CDR3 is TGTGCCAGCAGTATGATTAGCTCCTATAATTCACCCCTCCACTTT. Full variable domain (rest looked up from reference TRBV28 and TRBJ1-6): DVKVTQSSRYLVKRTGEKVFLECVQDMDHENMFWYRQDPGLGLRLIYFSYDVKMKEKGDIPEGYSVSREKKERFSLILESASTNQTSMYLCASSMISSYNSPLHFGNGTRLTVT.